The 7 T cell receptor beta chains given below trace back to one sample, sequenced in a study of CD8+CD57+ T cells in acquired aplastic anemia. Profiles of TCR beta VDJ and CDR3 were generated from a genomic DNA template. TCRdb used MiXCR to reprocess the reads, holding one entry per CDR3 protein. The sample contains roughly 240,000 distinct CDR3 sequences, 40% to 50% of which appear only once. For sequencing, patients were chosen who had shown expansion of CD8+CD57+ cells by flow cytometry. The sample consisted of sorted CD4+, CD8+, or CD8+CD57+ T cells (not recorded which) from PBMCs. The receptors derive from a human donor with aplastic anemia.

CDR3 region: CASSDRQGYSGNTIYF. CDR3 sequence (DNA): TGTGCCAGCAGCGACCGACAGGGGTACTCTGGAAACACCATATATTTT. This chain uses TRBV7-2 with TRBJ1-3, with TRBD1 identical over 8 bases. Germline assignment: CDR1 SGHTA and CDR2 FQGNSA. This CDR3 has 16 residues. The ends lost 5 bases at V and 0 bases at J; junction bases unmatched: 6.

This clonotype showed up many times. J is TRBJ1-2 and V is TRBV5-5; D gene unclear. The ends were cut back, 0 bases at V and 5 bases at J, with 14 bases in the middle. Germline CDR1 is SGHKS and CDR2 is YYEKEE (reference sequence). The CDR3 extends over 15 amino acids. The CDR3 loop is CASSLVRTSGYGYTF. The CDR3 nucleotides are TGTGCCAGCAGCTTGGTCCGGACCTCGGGGTATGGCTACACCTTC. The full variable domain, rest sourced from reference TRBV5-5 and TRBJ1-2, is DAGVTQSPTHLIKTRGQQVTLRCSPISGHKSVSWYQQVLGQGPQFIFQYYEKEERGRGNFPDRFSARQFPNYSSELNVNALLLGDSALYLCASSLVRTSGYGYTFGSGTRLTVV.

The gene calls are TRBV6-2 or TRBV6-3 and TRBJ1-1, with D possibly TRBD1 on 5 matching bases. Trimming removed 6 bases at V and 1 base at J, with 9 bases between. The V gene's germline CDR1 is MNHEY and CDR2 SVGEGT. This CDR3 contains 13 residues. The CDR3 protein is CASRRTQNTEAFF. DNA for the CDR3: TGTGCCAGCAGGCGGACACAGAACACTGAAGCTTTCTTT.

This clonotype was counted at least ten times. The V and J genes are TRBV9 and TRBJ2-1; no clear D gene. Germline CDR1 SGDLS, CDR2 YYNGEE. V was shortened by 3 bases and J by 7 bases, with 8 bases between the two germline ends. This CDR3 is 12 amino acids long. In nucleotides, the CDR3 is TGTGCCAGCAGCGGACGGGTTAATGAGCAGTTCTTC. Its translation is CASSGRVNEQFF.

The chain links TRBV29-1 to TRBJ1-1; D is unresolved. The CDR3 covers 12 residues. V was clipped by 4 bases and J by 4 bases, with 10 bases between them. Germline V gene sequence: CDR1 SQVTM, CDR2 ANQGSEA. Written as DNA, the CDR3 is TGCAGCGTTGCGAGGGAGGGCACTGAAGCTTTCTTT. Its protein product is CSVAREGTEAFF.

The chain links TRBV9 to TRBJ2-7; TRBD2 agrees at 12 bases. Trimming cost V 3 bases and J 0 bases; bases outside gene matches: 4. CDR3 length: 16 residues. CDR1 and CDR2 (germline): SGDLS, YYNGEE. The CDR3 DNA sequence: TGTGCCAGCAGCGAGACTAGCGGGGGAACCTCCTACGAGCAGTACTTC. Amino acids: CASSETSGGTSYEQYF.

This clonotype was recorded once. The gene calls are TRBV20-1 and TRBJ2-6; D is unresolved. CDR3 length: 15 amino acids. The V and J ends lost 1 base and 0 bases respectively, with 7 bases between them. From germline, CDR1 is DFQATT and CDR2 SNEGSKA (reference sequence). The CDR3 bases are TGCAGTGCTAGAGCTGGAAGCTCTGGGGCCAACGTCCTGACTTTC. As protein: CSARAGSSGANVLTF.